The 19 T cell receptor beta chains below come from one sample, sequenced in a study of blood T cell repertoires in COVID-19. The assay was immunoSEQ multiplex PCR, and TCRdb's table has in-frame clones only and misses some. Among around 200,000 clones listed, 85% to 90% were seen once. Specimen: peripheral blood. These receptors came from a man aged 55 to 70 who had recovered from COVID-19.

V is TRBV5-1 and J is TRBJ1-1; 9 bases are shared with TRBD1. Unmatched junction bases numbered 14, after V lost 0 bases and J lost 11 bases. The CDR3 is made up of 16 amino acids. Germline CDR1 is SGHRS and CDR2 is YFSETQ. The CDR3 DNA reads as TGCGCCAGCAGCTTGGGCTTCCGGGACAGGGAGGGTACGGCTTTCTTT. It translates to CASSLGFRDREGTAFF.

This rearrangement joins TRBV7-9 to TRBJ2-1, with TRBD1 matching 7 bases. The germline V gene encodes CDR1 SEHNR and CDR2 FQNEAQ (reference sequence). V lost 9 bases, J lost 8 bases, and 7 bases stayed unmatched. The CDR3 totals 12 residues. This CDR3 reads CARGQARDEQFF. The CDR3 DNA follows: TGTGCCAGAGGACAGGCTAGGGATGAGCAGTTCTTC.

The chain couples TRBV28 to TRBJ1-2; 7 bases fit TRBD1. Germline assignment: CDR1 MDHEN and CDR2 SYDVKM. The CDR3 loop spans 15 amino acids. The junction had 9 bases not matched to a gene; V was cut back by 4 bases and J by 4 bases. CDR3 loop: CASSSSGTDFYGYTF. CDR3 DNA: TGTGCCAGCAGTTCCTCCGGGACAGACTTCTATGGCTACACCTTC.

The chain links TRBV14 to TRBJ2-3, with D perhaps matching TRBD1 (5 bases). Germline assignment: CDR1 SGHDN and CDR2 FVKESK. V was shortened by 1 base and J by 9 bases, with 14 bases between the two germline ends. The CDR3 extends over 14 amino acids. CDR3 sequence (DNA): TGTGCCAGCAGCCAAGCAGCCCTCTCAGGGACGCAGTATTTT. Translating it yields CASSQAALSGTQYF. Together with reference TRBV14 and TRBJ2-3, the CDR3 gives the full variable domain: EAGVTQFPSHSVIEKGQTVTLRCDPISGHDNLYWYRRVMGKEIKFLLHFVKESKQDESGMPNNRFLAERTGGTYSTLKVQPAELEDSGVYFCASSQAALSGTQYFGPGTRLTVL.

For the CDR3, the DNA is TGTGCCAGCAGCCGGACTAGTTCCGGGGAGCTGTTTTTT. This codes for CASSRTSSGELFF. The V and J genes are TRBV11-2 and TRBJ2-2; TRBD2 aligns across 7 bases. The CDR3 is 13 residues long. Germline CDR1 is SGHAT and CDR2 is FQNNGV. With V trimmed by 5 bases and J by 6 bases, 3 bases remained unmatched. Based on the CDR3 plus reference TRBV11-2 and TRBJ2-2, the full variable domain is EAGVAQSPRYKIIEKRQSVAFWCNPISGHATLYWYQQILGQGPKLLIQFQNNGVVDDSQLPKDRFSAERLKGVDSTLKIQPAKLEDSAVYLCASSRTSSGELFFGEGSRLTVL.

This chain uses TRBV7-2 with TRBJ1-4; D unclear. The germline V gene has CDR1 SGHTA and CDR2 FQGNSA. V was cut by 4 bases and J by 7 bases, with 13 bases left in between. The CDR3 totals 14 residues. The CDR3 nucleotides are TGTGCCAGCAGCTACTTTATCGGTGGTGAAAAACTGTTTTTT. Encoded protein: CASSYFIGGEKLFF.

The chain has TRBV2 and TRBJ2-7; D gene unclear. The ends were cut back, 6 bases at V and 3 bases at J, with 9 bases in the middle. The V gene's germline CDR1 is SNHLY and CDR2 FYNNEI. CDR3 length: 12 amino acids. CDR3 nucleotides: TGTGCCAGCAGCCGACTTGACTACGAGCAGTACTTC. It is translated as CASSRLDYEQYF.

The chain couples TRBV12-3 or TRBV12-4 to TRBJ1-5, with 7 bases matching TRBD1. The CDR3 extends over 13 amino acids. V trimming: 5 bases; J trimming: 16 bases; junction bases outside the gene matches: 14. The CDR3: CASSLSGTEVPHF. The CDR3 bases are TGTGCCAGCAGTCTATCGGGGACAGAAGTTCCTCATTTT.

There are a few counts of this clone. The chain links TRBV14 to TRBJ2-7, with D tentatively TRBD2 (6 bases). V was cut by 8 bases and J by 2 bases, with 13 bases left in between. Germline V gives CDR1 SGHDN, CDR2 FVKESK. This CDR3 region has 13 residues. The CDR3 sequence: CASSPGLPYEQYF. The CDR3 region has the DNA TGTGCCAGCTCCCCGGGACTTCCCTACGAGCAGTACTTC. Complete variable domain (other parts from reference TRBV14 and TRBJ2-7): EAGVTQFPSHSVIEKGQTVTLRCDPISGHDNLYWYRRVMGKEIKFLLHFVKESKQDESGMPNNRFLAERTGGTYSTLKVQPAELEDSGVYFCASSPGLPYEQYFGPGTRLTVT.

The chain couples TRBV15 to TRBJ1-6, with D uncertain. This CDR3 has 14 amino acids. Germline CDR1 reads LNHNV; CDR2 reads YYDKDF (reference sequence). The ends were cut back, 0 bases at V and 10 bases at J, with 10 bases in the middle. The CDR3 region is CATSRERAESPLHF. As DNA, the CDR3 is TGTGCCACCAGCAGAGAACGCGCTGAATCACCCCTCCACTTT.

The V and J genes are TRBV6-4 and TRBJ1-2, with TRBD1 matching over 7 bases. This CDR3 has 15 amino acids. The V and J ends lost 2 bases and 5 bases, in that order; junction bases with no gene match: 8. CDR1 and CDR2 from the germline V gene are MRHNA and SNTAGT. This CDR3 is CASSDPETGLYGYTF. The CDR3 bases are TGTGCCAGCAGTGACCCCGAGACAGGGCTGTATGGCTACACCTTC.

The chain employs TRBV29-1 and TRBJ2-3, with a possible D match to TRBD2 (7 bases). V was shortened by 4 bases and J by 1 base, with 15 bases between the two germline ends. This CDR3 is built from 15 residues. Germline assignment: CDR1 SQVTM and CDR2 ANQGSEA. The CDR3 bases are TGCAGCGTTGGGAGGGAAGGGGGGGGCACAGATACGCAGTATTTT. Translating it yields CSVGREGGGTDTQYF.

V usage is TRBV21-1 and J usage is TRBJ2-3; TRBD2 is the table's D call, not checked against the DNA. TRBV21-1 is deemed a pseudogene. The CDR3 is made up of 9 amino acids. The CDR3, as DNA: TGTGCCAGCACCTATACGCAGTATTTT. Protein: CASTYTQYF.

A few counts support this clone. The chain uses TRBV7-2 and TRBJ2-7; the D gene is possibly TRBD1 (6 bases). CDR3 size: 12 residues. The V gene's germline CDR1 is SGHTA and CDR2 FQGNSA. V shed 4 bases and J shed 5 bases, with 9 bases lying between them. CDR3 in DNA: TGTGCCAGCAGCTCGAACAGGGACGAGCAGTACTTC. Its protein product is CASSSNRDEQYF.

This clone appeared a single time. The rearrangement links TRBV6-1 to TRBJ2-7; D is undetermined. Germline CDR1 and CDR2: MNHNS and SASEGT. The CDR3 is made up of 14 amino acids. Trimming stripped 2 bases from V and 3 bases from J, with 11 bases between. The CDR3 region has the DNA TGTGCCAGCAGTGAACCCTTGCTAAACTACGAGCAGTACTTC. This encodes CASSEPLLNYEQYF.

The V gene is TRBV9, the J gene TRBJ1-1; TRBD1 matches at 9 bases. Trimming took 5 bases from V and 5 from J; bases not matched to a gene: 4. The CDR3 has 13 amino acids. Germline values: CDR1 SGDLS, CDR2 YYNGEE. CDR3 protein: CASSTGGVTEAFF. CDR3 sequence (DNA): TGTGCCAGCAGTACAGGGGGCGTAACTGAAGCTTTCTTT.

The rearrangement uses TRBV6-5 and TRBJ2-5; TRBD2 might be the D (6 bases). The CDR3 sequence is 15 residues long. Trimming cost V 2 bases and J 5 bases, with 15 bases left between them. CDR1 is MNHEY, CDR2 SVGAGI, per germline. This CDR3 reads CASSYSTGVQETQYF. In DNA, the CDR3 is TGTGCCAGCAGTTACAGTACGGGGGTCCAGGAGACCCAGTACTTC.

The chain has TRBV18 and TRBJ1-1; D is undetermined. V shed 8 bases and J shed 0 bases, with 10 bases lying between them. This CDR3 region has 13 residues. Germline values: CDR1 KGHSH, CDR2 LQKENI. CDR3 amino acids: CASRDTMNTEAFF. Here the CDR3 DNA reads TGTGCCAGCAGAGACACAATGAACACTGAAGCTTTCTTT.

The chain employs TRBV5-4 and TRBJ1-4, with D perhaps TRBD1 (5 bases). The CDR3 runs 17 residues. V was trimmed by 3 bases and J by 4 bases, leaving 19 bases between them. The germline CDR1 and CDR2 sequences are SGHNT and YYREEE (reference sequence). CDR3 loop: CASSYERGSSLNEKLFF. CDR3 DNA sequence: TGTGCCAGCAGCTACGAAAGGGGAAGTTCCCTTAATGAAAAACTGTTTTTT.